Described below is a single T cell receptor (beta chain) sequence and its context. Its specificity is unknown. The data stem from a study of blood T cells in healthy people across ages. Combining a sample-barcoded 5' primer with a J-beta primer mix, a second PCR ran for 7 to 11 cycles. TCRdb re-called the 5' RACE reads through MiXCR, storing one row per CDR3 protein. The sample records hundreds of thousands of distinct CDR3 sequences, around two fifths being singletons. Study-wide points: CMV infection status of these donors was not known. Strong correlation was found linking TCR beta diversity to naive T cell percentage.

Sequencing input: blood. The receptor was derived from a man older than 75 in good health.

Here the CDR3 reads CASSGRVNSYNEQFF. The CDR3 DNA follows: TGTGCCAGCAGTGGGAGGGTTAACTCCTACAATGAGCAGTTCTTC. The gene calls are TRBV6-6 and TRBJ2-1; 7 bases match TRBD2. Germline V gene lookup returns CDR1 MNHNY and CDR2 SVGAGI (reference sequence). CDR3 size: 15 residues. The V and J ends lost 5 bases and 0 bases, in that order; junction bases with no gene match: 4.